The 6 T cell receptor beta chains below all came from one sample that was sequenced in a study of T cell responses to AZD1222 COVID-19 vaccine. The protocol was immunoSEQ multiplex PCR, while the TCRdb copy is restricted to in-frame clones and leaves out a portion. The sample yields 75,000 to 95,000 clones, around 93% seen once. The sequenced sample was peripheral blood, obtained 28 days after the second AZD1222 dose. Every receptor here comes from an adult who received the AZD1222 COVID-19 vaccine.

The rearrangement uses TRBV21-1 and TRBJ1-5; the table's D call, TRBD1, has no DNA check behind it. TRBV21-1 is marked as a pseudogene. The CDR3 contains 20 residues. The CDR3 sequence: CASSKVLDPKPKGANQPQHF. The CDR3 nucleotides are TGTGCCAGCAGCAAAGTTTTGGACCCCAAACCGAAAGGGGCCAATCAGCCCCAGCATTTT.

V and J are TRBV27 and TRBJ1-3; 7 bases align to TRBD1. Germline CDR1 MNHEY, CDR2 SMNVEV (reference sequence). The CDR3 totals 15 residues. After removal of 6 bases from V and 2 bases from J, the junction contained 7 bases not matched to a gene. This CDR3 reads CASSQRGQTGNTIYF. The CDR3 nucleotides are TGTGCCAGCAGCCAGAGGGGGCAAACTGGAAACACCATATATTTT.

The V gene is TRBV19, the J gene TRBJ2-1, with TRBD2 matching over 10 bases. V gave up 10 bases and J gave up 7 bases; unmatched junction bases: 10. Germline-derived CDR1 and CDR2 are LNHDA and SQIVND (reference sequence). The CDR3 is 14 residues long. CDR3: CATALAGVNNEQFF. As DNA, the CDR3 is TGTGCCACCGCCCTAGCGGGAGTAAATAATGAGCAGTTCTTC.

The V gene is TRBV29-1, the J gene TRBJ1-2; 9 nucleotides align to TRBD1. The trim removed 6 bases at V and 4 bases at J, leaving 9 bases unmatched. Germline V gene sequence: CDR1 SQVTM, CDR2 ANQGSEA. This CDR3 region has 14 residues. For the CDR3, the DNA is TGCAGCGTCAATCCGGGGACAGGGTCCTATGGCTACACCTTC. Translated, it gives CSVNPGTGSYGYTF.

This CDR3 is CASSPGTFSGNTIYF. CDR3 nucleotides: TGTGCCAGCAGCCCTGGGACGTTCTCTGGAAACACCATATATTTT. The chain links TRBV7-2 to TRBJ1-3, with a tentative D call TRBD1 (5 bases). This CDR3 region has 15 residues. The V end was cut by 5 bases, the J end by 0 bases, with 11 bases between. Looked up from germline, CDR1 is SGHTA and CDR2 is FQGNSA.

The chain joins TRBV5-4 to TRBJ2-2; 11 nucleotides agree with TRBD2. Looked up from germline, CDR1 is SGHNT and CDR2 is YYREEE (reference sequence). The ends lost 0 bases at V and 10 bases at J; junction bases unmatched: 5. The CDR3 loop spans 15 amino acids. The CDR3 loop is CASSLAPSGRKELFF. In DNA, the CDR3 is TGTGCCAGCAGCTTGGCCCCTAGCGGGAGGAAGGAGCTGTTTTTT. The variable domain in full, with the rest retrieved from reference TRBV5-4 and TRBJ2-2, is ETGVTQSPTHLIKTRGQQVTLRCSSQSGHNTVSWYQQALGQGPQFIFQYYREEENGRGNFPPRFSGLQFPNYSSELNVNALELDDSALYLCASSLAPSGRKELFFGEGSRLTVL.